This TCR beta chain was captured in a study of spatial heterogeneity in lung cancer. Study-level background: Counts of TCR transcripts in tumor regions correlated strongly with a matched bulk RNA-seq T cell module score. More than nine raw reads, on average, carried each unique TCR and UMI combination.

For this clonotype: The antigen is undetermined.

Time point given: sample taken at primary tumor resection. CDR3 length equals 13 residues. Trimming left V 4 bases short and J 6 bases short, with 13 bases between. Unique molecular identifiers tagged every individual TCR cDNA molecule. TCRdb re-called the 5' RACE reads with MiXCR, one entry per CDR3 protein. The table shows about 6,000 distinct CDR3 sequences, with 7.5% to 9% occurring only once. Broader study findings: Tumoral mutation counts were tracked by counts of expanded intratumoral alpha and beta TCRs.

This sequence originates from a female donor with early-stage non-small cell lung cancer. Sequencing used lung tumor tissue, obtained at surgery. The chain employs TRBV12-3 or TRBV12-4 and TRBJ2-7; weak D call: TRBD2 (6 bases). The CDR3 nucleotides read TGTGCCAGCAGTTGGGAGGAGAGGGCCGAGCAGTACTTC. Translated, it gives CASSWEERAEQYF.